Presented here are 14 T cell receptor beta chains from one specimen sequenced in a study of OX40 agonist ivuxolimab in advanced cancers. Sequencing was performed with immunoSEQ multiplex PCR; in TCRdb, only in-frame clones are kept and a portion is missing. The sample includes tens of thousands of clones, nearly 80% of them seen just once. The sample consisted of CD4+ or CD8+ T cells sorted from blood, taken in a trial of the OX40 agonist ivuxolimab. The receptors derive from an adult with an advanced solid tumor such as melanoma, head and neck, liver or kidney cancer.

The V gene is TRBV5-1, the J gene TRBJ2-5; 8 bases are a match to TRBD2. V lost 5 bases and J lost 0; bases outside the gene matches: 3. The CDR3 length is 14 residues. Germline V lookup: CDR1 SGHRS, CDR2 YFSETQ. The CDR3 region has the DNA TGCGCCAGCAGTTATAGCGGGGACCAAGAGACCCAGTACTTC. This encodes CASSYSGDQETQYF.

This rearrangement joins TRBV29-1 to TRBJ2-1; D is possibly TRBD1 or TRBD2 (5 bases each). CDR1 SQVTM and CDR2 ANQGSEA come from the germline V gene. V was pared by 4 bases and J by 4 bases, with 14 bases between. This CDR3 has 14 amino acids. The CDR3 loop is CSVARERGYNEQFF. DNA of the CDR3: TGCAGCGTTGCTAGGGAGAGGGGTTACAATGAGCAGTTCTTC.

This rearrangement joins TRBV4-3 to TRBJ2-7; D is possibly TRBD2 (6 bases). There are 15 residues in the CDR3. Germline CDR1 is LGHNA and CDR2 is YSLEER. The V and J ends lost 1 base and 2 bases respectively, with 12 bases between them. The CDR3 reads CASSQGLGGTYEQYF. Written as DNA, the CDR3 is TGCGCCAGCAGCCAAGGACTTGGGGGGACCTACGAGCAGTACTTC.

The V and J genes are TRBV7-3 and TRBJ2-5, with D possibly called TRBD1 or TRBD2 (6 bases each). Trimming left V 0 bases short and J 1 base short, with 12 bases between. Looked up from germline, CDR1 is SGHTA and CDR2 is FQGTGA. This CDR3 region has 16 residues. CDR3 amino acids: CASSLTPEGGQETQYF. The CDR3 DNA reads TGTGCCAGCAGCTTAACGCCGGAGGGGGGCCAAGAGACCCAGTACTTC.

The gene calls are TRBV6-1 and TRBJ2-1; D unclear. This CDR3 is 11 amino acids long. Germline CDR1 is MNHNS and CDR2 is SASEGT. With 1 base removed from V and 12 bases from J, the gap between germline ends came to 7 bases. The CDR3 loop is CASSEVAWQFF. The CDR3 nucleotides are TGTGCCAGCAGTGAAGTCGCTTGGCAGTTCTTC.

The chain recombines TRBV28 with TRBJ2-7; D remains unclear. Germline V lookup: CDR1 MDHEN, CDR2 SYDVKM. Trimming left V 4 bases short and J 0 bases short, with 4 bases between. This CDR3 spans 12 amino acids. CDR3 bases: TGTGCCAGCAGTTCAGTCTCCTACGAGCAGTACTTC. It specifies CASSSVSYEQYF.

V and J are TRBV5-6 and TRBJ2-1, with 14 bases that match TRBD2. Per germline, CDR1 SGHDT and CDR2 YYEEEE. V dropped 4 bases and J dropped 6; count of bases not matched to a gene: 6. The CDR3 is 16 residues long. DNA of the CDR3: TGTGCCAGCAGCCGGGGACTAGCGGGAGTATCCAATGAGCAGTTCTTC. It yields the protein CASSRGLAGVSNEQFF. Based on the CDR3 plus reference TRBV5-6 and TRBJ2-1, the full variable domain is DAGVTQSPTHLIKTRGQQVTLRCSPKSGHDTVSWYQQALGQGPQFIFQYYEEEERQRGNFPDRFSGHQFPNYSSELNVNALLLGDSALYLCASSRGLAGVSNEQFFGPGTRLTVL.

V usage is TRBV18 and J usage is TRBJ2-3, with D tentatively TRBD2 (6 bases). Germline loops: CDR1 KGHSH, CDR2 LQKENI. The CDR3 has 15 residues. V was clipped by 3 bases and J by 1 base, with 11 bases between them. In DNA, the CDR3 is TGTGCCAGCTCACCCCAGGAGGGCCGCACAGATACGCAGTATTTT. It is translated as CASSPQEGRTDTQYF.

This clone showed up just a few times. The chain carries TRBV2 and TRBJ2-5, with D unclear. The germline V gene has CDR1 SNHLY and CDR2 FYNNEI. The CDR3 is made up of 13 amino acids. Trimming shortened V by 7 bases and J by 5 bases, and 14 bases separated the two germline ends. Written as DNA, the CDR3 is TGTGCCAGCACAAAGGACCTAGGCGAGACCCAGTACTTC. Amino acid sequence: CASTKDLGETQYF.

As for this clone: One end of the junction varies from germline; a read error may be responsible. The genes are TRBV4-1 and TRBJ1-4; TRBD1 agrees at 7 bases. CDR1 is MGHRA, CDR2 YSYEKL, per germline. The CDR3 consists of 14 residues. In nucleotides, the CDR3 is TGCGCCAGCAGCCAAGAAGCGAGCCGAGACAGGGTAATTTTT. It yields the protein CASSQEASRDRVIF.

On this clone: This CDR3 is also generated by other DNA sequences in the sample. The chain carries TRBV18 and TRBJ2-7, with no clear D. V shed 0 bases and J shed 3 bases, with 6 bases lying between them. The CDR3 loop spans 13 amino acids. Germline V CDR1 and CDR2: KGHSH, LQKENI. CDR3: CASSPPGSYEQYF. DNA of the CDR3: TGTGCCAGCTCACCACCGGGCAGCTACGAGCAGTACTTC.

CDR3 protein: CASTSPARLAGGRGETQYF. CDR3 DNA: TGTGCCAGCACTTCCCCAGCCCGACTAGCGGGAGGGAGGGGAGAGACCCAGTACTTC. The chain combines TRBV28 with TRBJ2-5; 14 nucleotides agree with TRBD2. V lost 7 bases and J lost 4; bases outside the gene matches: 17. Looked up from germline, CDR1 is MDHEN and CDR2 is SYDVKM. CDR3 size: 19 residues.

This chain uses TRBV10-3 with TRBJ2-3, with TRBD2 identical over 13 bases. V dropped 8 bases and J dropped 4; count of bases not matched to a gene: 12. Germline loops: CDR1 ENHRY, CDR2 SYGVKD. The CDR3 is 17 residues long. The CDR3 coding sequence is TGTGCCATCGCGCGGACTAGCGGGGGCCTATCAGCAGATACGCAGTATTTT. It yields the protein CAIARTSGGLSADTQYF.

The rearrangement joins TRBV27 to TRBJ2-3; a possible D gene is TRBD1 (6 bases). Per germline, CDR1 MNHEY and CDR2 SMNVEV (reference sequence). V was shortened by 4 bases and J by 6 bases, with 11 bases between the two germline ends. The CDR3 runs to 13 residues. This CDR3 reads CASSSYRVDTQYF. The CDR3, as DNA: TGTGCCAGCAGTTCCTACAGGGTCGATACGCAGTATTTT.